A selection of T cell receptor beta chains follows, all from one sample in a study of technical replicates of blood from a handful of donors. This table comes from immunoSEQ multiplex PCR, and its TCRdb copy is limited to in-frame clones, with some not included. The sample includes about 67,000 clones, about 97% of them seen just once. Sample: T cells isolated from PBMCs. The receptors were sampled from a human donor in good health. The CDR3 runs from the conserved cysteine through the conserved F or W. The D gene is left open where the match is weak. Expanded clones are given a class, and other clones once, few, many or no size at all.

>TRBJ2-5|.|TRBV5-6|.
CASSLETGLETQYF
TGTGCCAGCAGCTTGGAAACGGGTTTGGAGACCCAGTACTTC
>TRBJ2-2|.|TRBV27|.
CASSLGPSLTGELFF
TGTGCCAGCAGCCTGGGGCCTTCTTTAACCGGGGAGCTGTTTTTT
>TRBJ2-1|.|TRBV5-6|TRBD2
CASSRLASYNEQFF
TGTGCCAGCAGCCGACTAGCGAGCTACAATGAGCAGTTCTTC
>TRBJ2-7|.|TRBV11-1|TRBD1
CASSPGTGHYEQYF
TGTGCCAGCAGCCCTGGGACAGGTCACTACGAGCAGTACTTC
>TRBJ2-7|.|TRBV4-1|TRBD1
CASSQEGQRSYEQYF
TGCGCCAGCAGCCAAGAGGGACAGCGCTCCTACGAGCAGTACTTC
>TRBJ2-2|.|TRBV4-1|.
CASSHPFSAPGVNTGELFF
TGCGCCAGCAGCCACCCTTTTTCTGCCCCAGGGGTTAACACCGGGGAGCTGTTTTTT
>TRBJ2-7|.|TRBV29-1|.
CSATGSEQYF
TGCAGCGCCACAGGGTCCGAGCAGTACTTC
>TRBJ1-1|few|TRBV6-1|.
CASFQGLTEAFF
TGTGCCAGCTTTCAGGGGTTGACTGAAGCTTTCTTT
>TRBJ2-7|.|TRBV7-3|TRBD2
CASSIAGGPSYEQYF
TGTGCCAGCAGCATAGCGGGAGGTCCCTCCTACGAGCAGTACTTC
>TRBJ1-5|.|TRBV2|TRBD1
CASRTGLDQPQHF
TGTGCCAGCCGGACAGGGTTGGATCAGCCCCAGCATTTT
>TRBJ1-4|.|TRBV7-9|.
CASSDLKGVEEKLFF
TGTGCCAGCAGCGACCTGAAGGGAGTTGAGGAAAAACTGTTTTTT